These 25 T cell receptor beta chains came from one sample sequenced in a study of shared clonotypes between healthy human individuals. Some clones are missing from TCRdb's copy, which holds only in-frame ones; the method was immunoSEQ multiplex PCR. Here the sample spans approximately 2.3 million clones, more than 80% being singletons. Sequencing was carried out using naive CD4+ T cells from PBMCs. Stated subset: CD45RA+ positively selected. These receptors were obtained from a man aged 18 to 30 in good health. Some clones in this sample may be carry-over from other donors' samples.

J is TRBJ1-5 and V is TRBV28, with D possibly matching TRBD1 (6 bases). The germline V gene has CDR1 MDHEN and CDR2 SYDVKM. Trimming left V 6 bases short and J 7 bases short, with 16 bases between. The CDR3 is made up of 14 amino acids. The CDR3 DNA sequence: TGTGCCAGCAGGTCAGACAGGTTGAGCCAGCCCCAGCATTTT. Translated, it gives CASRSDRLSQPQHF.

As regards this clone: This sample also contains other DNA sequences that code for the same CDR3. J is TRBJ2-6 and V is TRBV5-1; TRBD1 agrees at 8 bases. Germline-derived CDR1 and CDR2 are SGHRS and YFSETQ. The CDR3 extends over 16 amino acids. J was trimmed by 4 bases and V by 0 bases; bases with no gene match: 3. The CDR3 is CASSLDRGSGANVLTF. The CDR3 DNA sequence: TGCGCCAGCAGCTTGGACAGGGGGTCCGGGGCCAACGTCCTGACTTTC.

The chain links TRBV11-2 to TRBJ2-1; D possibly corresponds to TRBD1 (6 bases). Looked up from germline, CDR1 is SGHAT and CDR2 is FQNNGV. The CDR3 sequence is 16 residues long. V lost 4 bases and J 0 bases, leaving 13 bases between the germline ends. The CDR3 protein is CASSSLQGYSYNEQFF. The CDR3 DNA follows: TGTGCCAGCAGCTCTCTACAGGGCTACTCCTACAATGAGCAGTTCTTC.

The chain uses TRBV19 and TRBJ1-2, with D possibly TRBD1 on 5 matching bases. This CDR3 spans 14 amino acids. V shed 5 bases and J shed 0 bases, with 10 bases lying between them. Germline V lookup: CDR1 LNHDA, CDR2 SQIVND (reference sequence). CDR3 coding DNA: TGTGCCAGTAGTCCTCGGGGGTCTAACTATGGCTACACCTTC. It translates to CASSPRGSNYGYTF.

This sequence joins TRBV19 and TRBJ1-5; the match to TRBD1 covers 7 bases. Germline V gene lookup returns CDR1 LNHDA and CDR2 SQIVND (reference sequence). V was clipped by 5 bases and J by 6 bases; unmatched bases: 7. This CDR3 region has 14 residues. The DNA of the CDR3 is TGTGCCAGTAGTGGACAGGCGTCAGGTCAGCCCCAGCATTTT. It translates to CASSGQASGQPQHF.

The CDR3 sequence is CASSPRGPSGAKGGELFF. In DNA form, the CDR3 reads TGTGCCAGCAGCCCCCGGGGCCCTAGCGGGGCGAAGGGCGGGGAGCTGTTTTTT. The V and J genes are TRBV9 and TRBJ2-2, with 9 bases matching TRBD2. J was trimmed by 7 bases and V by 4 bases; bases with no gene match: 17. This CDR3 contains 18 residues. Germline CDR1 SGDLS, CDR2 YYNGEE.

The chain recombines TRBV19 with TRBJ2-5; 9 bases align to TRBD1. The J segment lost 0 bases and the V segment lost 8 bases, leaving 7 bases of the junction unmatched. Germline V gives CDR1 LNHDA, CDR2 SQIVND (reference sequence). There are 15 residues in the CDR3. The CDR3, as DNA: TGTGCCAGTTCTCGGGACAGGGTCTACCAAGAGACCCAGTACTTC. This gives the protein CASSRDRVYQETQYF.

The chain has TRBV25-1 and TRBJ1-3; D unresolved. Deletions cut 8 bases from V and 0 bases from J, with 14 bases between. Germline V CDR1 and CDR2: MGHDK, SYGVNS. The CDR3 sequence is 15 residues long. CDR3 in amino acids: CASSPSYNSGNTIYF. CDR3 bases: TGTGCCAGCTCCCCCAGTTACAACTCTGGAAACACCATATATTTT.

This chain joins TRBV7-3 and TRBJ2-1, with TRBD2 as a possible D gene (7 bases). With 7 bases removed from V and 0 bases from J, the gap between germline ends came to 19 bases. Per the germline V gene, CDR1 is SGHTA and CDR2 is FQGTGA. The CDR3 runs to 17 residues. The CDR3 bases are TGTGCCAGCACCCTTACGGGGGGCGCGAGCTCCTACAATGAGCAGTTCTTC. Translation gives CASTLTGGASSYNEQFF.

The chain employs TRBV29-1 and TRBJ2-1, with D tentatively TRBD2 (5 bases). Germline lookup yields CDR1 SQVTM and CDR2 ANQGSEA. This CDR3 has 14 residues. V shed 7 bases and J shed 5 bases, with 18 bases lying between them. The CDR3 DNA follows: TGCAGCGCCCGTCAGGTGCTAGCAGACAATGAGCAGTTCTTC. This gives the protein CSARQVLADNEQFF.

Comments on this clone: The sample has other DNA sequences that encode this CDR3 too. This chain connects TRBV5-1 to TRBJ1-5, with D hard to call. With 2 bases removed from V and 7 bases from J, the gap between germline ends came to 7 bases. In germline, CDR1 is SGHRS, CDR2 YFSETQ. The length of the CDR3 is 12 residues. Written as DNA, the CDR3 is TGCGCCAGCAGCTTAGCGGGCCAGCCCCAGCATTTT. Translated: CASSLAGQPQHF.

Of note for this clone: The same CDR3 is also encoded by other DNA sequences in this sample. The chain carries TRBV28 and TRBJ1-4; D may be TRBD1 (5 bases). The CDR3 is 12 amino acids. V was clipped by 8 bases and J by 8 bases, with 12 bases between them. Per the germline V gene, CDR1 is MDHEN and CDR2 is SYDVKM. The CDR3 reads CASSGLGEKLFF. DNA of the CDR3: TGTGCCAGCTCAGGGTTAGGCGAAAAACTGTTTTTT. Drawing the rest from reference TRBV28 and TRBJ1-4, the complete variable domain is DVKVTQSSRYLVKRTGEKVFLECVQDMDHENMFWYRQDPGLGLRLIYFSYDVKMKEKGDIPEGYSVSREKKERFSLILESASTNQTSMYLCASSGLGEKLFFGSGTQLSVL.

The V call is TRBV18, the J call TRBJ2-3; the match to TRBD2 covers 8 bases. Germline lookup yields CDR1 KGHSH and CDR2 LQKENI. The CDR3 extends over 15 amino acids. The V and J ends lost 8 bases and 2 bases, in that order; junction bases with no gene match: 9. The DNA for the CDR3 is TGTGCCAGCACTACAAGCGGGAGTTTCACAGATACGCAGTATTTT. This encodes CASTTSGSFTDTQYF.

This chain connects TRBV29-1 to TRBJ2-3; 12 nucleotides align to TRBD2. Germline CDR1 is SQVTM and CDR2 is ANQGSEA. The length of the CDR3 is 15 residues. Trimming removed 7 bases from V and 1 base from J; junction bases left unmatched: 6. As DNA, the CDR3 is TGCAGCGCCCGGACTAGCGGGGTGGGCACAGATACGCAGTATTTT. This translates into CSARTSGVGTDTQYF.

The V call is TRBV6-1, the J call TRBJ1-4, with no clear D. With 3 bases removed from V and 7 bases from J, the gap between germline ends came to 12 bases. The CDR3 is made up of 14 amino acids. The germline CDR1 and CDR2 sequences are MNHNS and SASEGT. CDR3 in DNA: TGTGCCAGCAGTGATGGAGGGCTCAGTGAAAAACTGTTTTTT. Translating it yields CASSDGGLSEKLFF.

The V and J genes are TRBV6-4 and TRBJ2-5; no firm D call. Germline CDR1 and CDR2: MRHNA and SNTAGT. The V gene lost 5 bases and the J gene lost 3 bases, with 10 bases spanning the gap. CDR3 length: 13 residues. CDR3 bases: TGTGCCAGCAGTCGGACCGCAAAAGAGACCCAGTACTTC. Translated: CASSRTAKETQYF.

The chain employs TRBV6-1 and TRBJ2-7; 10 nucleotides match TRBD2. This CDR3 is 14 amino acids long. Unmatched junction bases numbered 5, after V lost 6 bases and J lost 3 bases. CDR1 MNHNS and CDR2 SASEGT come from the germline V gene. The CDR3 is CASRVAGGHYEQYF. DNA for the CDR3: TGTGCCAGCAGGGTAGCGGGAGGTCACTACGAGCAGTACTTC.

This clone showed up just once. The chain recombines TRBV10-3 with TRBJ2-7; tentatively, D is TRBD1 (5 bases). Germline values: CDR1 ENHRY, CDR2 SYGVKD. The CDR3 length is 12 residues. Trimming pared 6 bases from V and 4 bases from J, leaving 10 bases between. Here the CDR3 reads CAISPRDYEQYF. In DNA form, the CDR3 reads TGTGCCATCAGCCCCAGGGATTACGAGCAGTACTTC.

The chain joins TRBV11-2 to TRBJ2-7; 8 bases align to TRBD2. Germline CDR1 and CDR2: SGHAT and FQNNGV. V shed 4 bases and J 7 bases; nucleotides not matched to a gene: 15. This CDR3 contains 16 residues. This chain's CDR3 is CASSSPAPAGVREQYF. The DNA for the CDR3 is TGTGCCAGCAGCTCCCCGGCCCCAGCGGGAGTCCGGGAGCAGTACTTC.

V and J are TRBV5-8 and TRBJ2-7; D perhaps matches TRBD2 (6 bases). The length of the CDR3 is 15 residues. Germline V lookup: CDR1 SGHTS, CDR2 YDEGEE. Deletions cut 2 bases from V and 2 bases from J, with 14 bases between. The CDR3 region has the DNA TGTGCCAGCAGCTTAAGGAAAAGGACTACCTACGAGCAGTACTTC. The encoded protein is CASSLRKRTTYEQYF.

This clone was counted once. This sequence joins TRBV5-1 and TRBJ2-7; 11 bases align to TRBD1. The CDR3 has 13 residues. Germline CDR1 is SGHRS and CDR2 is YFSETQ. With V trimmed by 7 bases and J by 1 base, 1 base remained unmatched. This CDR3 reads CASGTGGSYEQYF. CDR3 sequence (DNA): TGCGCCAGCGGGACAGGGGGTTCCTACGAGCAGTACTTC.

This chain links TRBV5-1 with TRBJ1-1; no firm D call. Germline V gene lookup returns CDR1 SGHRS and CDR2 YFSETQ. V was pared by 4 bases and J by 1 base, with 14 bases between. There are 15 residues in the CDR3. CDR3 nucleotides: TGCGCCAGCAGCGCGACTGGTCTCGCGAACACTGAAGCTTTCTTT. Encoded protein: CASSATGLANTEAFF.

The rearrangement links TRBV2 to TRBJ2-7; possible D gene TRBD2, 5 bases. V was clipped by 7 bases and J by 7 bases, with 20 bases between them. CDR3 length: 14 amino acids. Germline V gives CDR1 SNHLY, CDR2 FYNNEI. The CDR3 DNA is TGTGCCAGCAAGGAGCTAGCCCCCCCCAGTGAGCAGTACTTC. Translated: CASKELAPPSEQYF.

Concerning this clone: This same CDR3 is encoded by further DNA sequences in the sample. The gene calls are TRBV19 and TRBJ1-5; D unclear. CDR1 is LNHDA, CDR2 SQIVND, per germline (reference sequence). There are 15 residues in the CDR3. The V end was cut by 1 base, the J end by 0 bases, with 7 bases between. The CDR3 sequence is CASSIGGYSNQPQHF. Here the CDR3 DNA reads TGTGCCAGTAGTATAGGGGGTTATAGCAATCAGCCCCAGCATTTT. Looking up the rest from reference TRBV19 and TRBJ1-5 gives the full variable domain: DGGITQSPKYLFRKEGQNVTLSCEQNLNHDAMYWYRQDPGQGLRLIYYSQIVNDFQKGDIAEGYSVSREKKESFPLTVTSAQKNPTAFYLCASSIGGYSNQPQHFGDGTRLSIL.

V is TRBV5-4 and J is TRBJ1-4; D not certain. Germline V gene lookup returns CDR1 SGHNT and CDR2 YYREEE (reference sequence). V gave up 4 bases and J gave up 8 bases, with 18 bases separating them. The CDR3 is 15 residues long. Here the CDR3 DNA reads TGTGCCAGCAGCGGGATCCGGGCTGAGGAGGAAAAACTGTTTTTT. This gives the protein CASSGIRAEEEKLFF.